The next 21 T cell receptor beta chains were all read from a single sample in a study of beta chain features in type 1 diabetes. Sequencing targeted expressed TCRB transcripts, as all isolated RNA had been reverse transcribed. Clones were sequenced by immunoSEQ multiplex PCR, and TCRdb holds only the in-frame ones, with some missing. The sample records roughly 300,000 clones, around 8% being singletons. The sequenced sample consisted of central memory CD4+ T cells from blood. These receptors were taken from a woman between 18 and 30 years old in good health.

The chain uses TRBV5-1 and TRBJ2-6; D gene ambiguous. The CDR3 extends over 14 amino acids. From germline, CDR1 is SGHRS and CDR2 YFSETQ. V lost 2 bases, J lost 2 bases, and 5 bases lay in between. CDR3 protein: CASSFAAGANVLTF. For the CDR3, the DNA is TGCGCCAGCAGCTTTGCCGCTGGGGCCAACGTCCTGACTTTC. The full variable domain, completed using reference TRBV5-1 and TRBJ2-6, is KAGVTQTPRYLIKTRGQQVTLSCSPISGHRSVSWYQQTPGQGLQFLFEYFSETQRNKGNFPGRFSGRQFSNSRSEMNVSTLELGDSALYLCASSFAAGANVLTFGAGSRLTVL.

V and J are TRBV9 and TRBJ2-1, with D hard to call. Germline V gives CDR1 SGDLS, CDR2 YYNGEE. This CDR3 is 17 amino acids long. V was shortened by 3 bases and J by 0 bases, with 16 bases between the two germline ends. The CDR3 protein is CASSESWPSGSYNEQFF. CDR3 bases: TGTGCCAGCAGCGAGAGTTGGCCTAGTGGCTCCTACAATGAGCAGTTCTTC.

This clone was observed at least ten times. Other nucleotide sequences in the sample specify the same CDR3. The chain employs TRBV28 and TRBJ1-2; D gene ambiguous. Looked up from germline, CDR1 is MDHEN and CDR2 is SYDVKM. CDR3 length: 11 amino acids. V gave up 5 bases and J gave up 2 bases, with 3 bases separating them. CDR3 loop: CASSPNYGYTF. The CDR3 nucleotides are TGTGCCAGCAGTCCCAACTATGGCTACACCTTC.

This clone came up many times. The V call is TRBV2, the J call TRBJ1-5; a weak D match, TRBD1 (6 bases). V was trimmed by 8 bases and J by 7 bases, leaving 15 bases between them. The germline gives CDR1 SNHLY, CDR2 FYNNEI. The CDR3 covers 13 residues. The CDR3 reads CASASYRDQPQHF. The CDR3 DNA reads as TGTGCCAGCGCGTCGTACAGGGACCAGCCCCAGCATTTT.

This clone was seen more than once but under ten times. This chain links TRBV11-2 with TRBJ2-7, with unresolved D. The CDR3 runs to 15 residues. The germline V and J ends were trimmed by 1 base and 6 bases, with 16 bases remaining between them. The V gene's germline CDR1 is SGHAT and CDR2 FQNNGV. CDR3 sequence reads: CASSLVHTWGIEQYF. CDR3 sequence (DNA): TGTGCCAGCAGCTTAGTACATACCTGGGGAATCGAGCAGTACTTC.

In this sample, this clone turned up a few times. The chain employs TRBV6-5 and TRBJ2-7, with TRBD2 matching 7 bases. There are 14 residues in the CDR3. The V and J ends lost 4 bases and 3 bases, in that order; junction bases with no gene match: 6. CDR1 is MNHEY and CDR2 is SVGAGI in the germline V gene. In nucleotides, the CDR3 is TGTGCCAGCAGTTCCCTCTCGGGGGGCTACGAGCAGTACTTC. Encoded protein: CASSSLSGGYEQYF.

This clone was recorded many times. The CDR3 here is CASSRGQLATEAFF. Written as DNA, the CDR3 is TGTGCCAGCAGCCGAGGACAGTTGGCCACTGAAGCTTTCTTT. V and J are TRBV7-9 and TRBJ1-1, with D possibly TRBD1 on 6 matching bases. Trimming stripped 5 bases from V and 4 bases from J, with 14 bases between. The CDR3 loop spans 14 amino acids. The germline V gene has CDR1 SEHNR and CDR2 FQNEAQ (reference sequence).

The V call is TRBV11-2, the J call TRBJ2-2, with D maybe TRBD1 (5 bases). The ends were cut back, 5 bases at V and 4 bases at J, with 17 bases in the middle. Germline CDR1 and CDR2: SGHAT and FQNNGV. This CDR3 spans 16 amino acids. The CDR3 here is CASSPMGHGATGELFF. The CDR3 coding sequence is TGTGCCAGCAGCCCAATGGGGCATGGCGCCACCGGGGAGCTGTTTTTT.

This clone was counted at least ten times. This chain connects TRBV5-1 to TRBJ2-6; D is ambiguous. V gave up 7 bases and J gave up 2 bases, with 7 bases separating them. CDR1 SGHRS and CDR2 YFSETQ come from the germline V gene. The CDR3 has 13 residues. CDR3 loop: CASLSAGANVLTF. The CDR3 coding sequence is TGCGCCAGCTTGAGCGCTGGGGCCAACGTCCTGACTTTC.

There are a few counts of this clone. The chain combines TRBV7-8 with TRBJ2-2, with 7 bases lining up with TRBD2. This CDR3 spans 16 amino acids. Germline V lookup: CDR1 SGHVS, CDR2 FQNEAQ. Germline trimming cut 5 bases from V and 4 bases from J; bases unmatched to any gene: 10. Here the CDR3 reads CASSPISGGFTGELFF. The CDR3 nucleotides are TGTGCCAGCAGCCCAATATCCGGGGGGTTCACCGGGGAGCTGTTTTTT.

This clone was detected only a few times. This chain connects TRBV18 to TRBJ2-5, with TRBD2 matching over 8 bases. Losses at the gene ends were 4 bases for V and 5 bases for J; bases not matched to a gene: 15. The CDR3 has 17 residues. From germline, CDR1 is KGHSH and CDR2 LQKENI. The CDR3 loop reads CASSLVAGRTGVETQYF. CDR3 coding DNA: TGTGCCAGCTCACTGGTAGCGGGACGGACCGGCGTGGAGACCCAGTACTTC.

A few counts support this clone. This chain uses TRBV7-9 with TRBJ2-7; D remains unclear. The germline CDR1 and CDR2 sequences are SEHNR and FQNEAQ (reference sequence). Trimming left V 1 base short and J 13 bases short, with 14 bases between. The CDR3 length is 12 residues. CDR3 DNA: TGTGCCAGCAGCTTAGGTAACAGAGCACCATACTTC. Its protein is CASSLGNRAPYF.

The chain recombines TRBV29-1 with TRBJ2-5, with D tentatively TRBD2 (5 bases). V lost 8 bases and J 0 bases, leaving 43 bases between the germline ends. CDR1 is SQVTM, CDR2 ANQGSEA, per germline. The CDR3 consists of 23 residues. The CDR3 coding sequence is TGCAGCCCGAGAGGAGGACCCGGGCCATACGGCCTCCCCCTGTTTTTATACCAAGAGACCCAGTACTTC. Translation gives CSPRGGPGPYGLPLFLYQETQYF.

This clone came up many times. The chain uses TRBV10-3 and TRBJ1-5, with 7 nucleotides matching TRBD1. Germline V gives CDR1 ENHRY, CDR2 SYGVKD. CDR3 length equals 12 residues. J was trimmed by 7 bases and V by 8 bases; bases with no gene match: 5. The CDR3 DNA reads as TGTGCCATCGGACAGGATCGGCAGCCCCAGCATTTT. It is translated as CAIGQDRQPQHF.

This CDR3 reads CASSKTGGAGLREQYF. In DNA form, the CDR3 reads TGCGCCAGCAGTAAGACAGGGGGCGCGGGGCTCCGCGAGCAGTACTTC. The chain recombines TRBV10-2 with TRBJ2-7; 10 bases are a match to TRBD1. Germline CDR1 reads WSHSY; CDR2 reads SAAADI. The trim removed 5 bases at V and 6 bases at J, leaving 13 bases unmatched. The CDR3 has 16 amino acids.

The chain has TRBV18 and TRBJ1-2; TRBD1 might be the D (6 bases). CDR1 is KGHSH and CDR2 is LQKENI in the germline V gene. V shed 4 bases and J shed 4 bases, with 10 bases lying between them. There are 13 residues in the CDR3. The CDR3 sequence: CASSQGDTYGYTF. The CDR3 nucleotides are TGTGCCAGCTCACAGGGGGATACCTATGGCTACACCTTC.

This clone was seen more than once but under ten times. The chain has TRBV18 and TRBJ2-1; TRBD1 agrees at 9 bases. Germline V lookup: CDR1 KGHSH, CDR2 LQKENI. The J segment lost 14 bases and the V segment lost 1 base, leaving 18 bases of the junction unmatched. The CDR3 is 17 residues long. CDR3 DNA sequence: TGTGCCAGCTCACCACGCTATACACAGGGGGCCAAGATCCCAAAGTTCTTC. Its protein product is CASSPRYTQGAKIPKFF.

V and J are TRBV18 and TRBJ1-5, with D uncertain. This CDR3 spans 15 amino acids. CDR1 KGHSH and CDR2 LQKENI come from the germline V gene. V lost 2 bases to trimming and J lost 4 bases, with 12 bases between them. CDR3 nucleotide sequence: TGTGCCAGCTCACCATACAGTGAGGCTAATCAGCCCCAGCATTTT. Its translation is CASSPYSEANQPQHF.

This clone was found a few times. This chain uses TRBV5-6 with TRBJ2-5, with TRBD2 matching over 9 bases. Germline V CDR1 and CDR2: SGHDT, YYEEEE. Trimming cost V 1 base and J 5 bases; bases outside gene matches: 12. The CDR3 has 17 amino acids. The CDR3 DNA reads as TGTGCCAGCAGCTTGACGGTAGCGGGAGTCAGGGAGGAGACCCAGTACTTC. It specifies CASSLTVAGVREETQYF.

The chain recombines TRBV7-3 with TRBJ2-3, with a possible D match to TRBD1 (6 bases). The V gene's germline CDR1 is SGHTA and CDR2 FQGTGA. The CDR3 is made up of 14 amino acids. V lost 4 bases and J lost 0, with 8 bases in between. This chain's CDR3 is CASSSGVSTDTQYF. The CDR3 DNA is TGTGCCAGCAGCTCAGGGGTCAGCACAGATACGCAGTATTTT.

This chain joins TRBV5-1 and TRBJ1-1, with D possibly being TRBD1 (6 bases). V gave up 3 bases and J gave up 5 bases, with 17 bases separating them. The V gene's germline CDR1 is SGHRS and CDR2 YFSETQ. The CDR3 is 15 residues long. CDR3 in DNA: TGCGCCAGCAGCTCTAATAGGGGGGTGATGACTGAAGCTTTCTTT. This codes for CASSSNRGVMTEAFF.